These 2 T cell receptor beta chains came from one sample sequenced in a study of T cell responses to AZD1222 COVID-19 vaccine. Clones were read by immunoSEQ multiplex PCR, and TCRdb kept only the in-frame ones, dropping some. The sample carries 110,000 to 150,000 clones, approximately 83% recorded once. This specimen consisted of peripheral blood, obtained on day 0 of AZD1222 vaccination. The receptors shown here come from an adult in good health.

V is TRBV18 and J is TRBJ2-7; TRBD1 might be the D (5 bases). This CDR3 is 15 amino acids long. V was cut by 2 bases and J by 2 bases, with 13 bases left in between. The germline CDR1 and CDR2 sequences are KGHSH and LQKENI. The CDR3 loop is CASSPSQGWAYEQYF. The CDR3, as DNA: TGTGCCAGCTCACCAAGCCAGGGTTGGGCCTACGAGCAGTACTTC.

A remark on this clone: One end of the junction does not line up with germline, which may come from a read error. This chain connects TRBV2 to TRBJ1-4; 8 nucleotides agree with TRBD1. The CDR3 loop spans 16 amino acids. CDR1 is SNHLY and CDR2 is FYNNEI in the germline V gene. For the CDR3, the DNA is TGTGCCAGCAAGCCTTCCATGGACAGGGCTAAGGAAAAACTGTTTTTT. Protein: CASKPSMDRAKEKLFF.